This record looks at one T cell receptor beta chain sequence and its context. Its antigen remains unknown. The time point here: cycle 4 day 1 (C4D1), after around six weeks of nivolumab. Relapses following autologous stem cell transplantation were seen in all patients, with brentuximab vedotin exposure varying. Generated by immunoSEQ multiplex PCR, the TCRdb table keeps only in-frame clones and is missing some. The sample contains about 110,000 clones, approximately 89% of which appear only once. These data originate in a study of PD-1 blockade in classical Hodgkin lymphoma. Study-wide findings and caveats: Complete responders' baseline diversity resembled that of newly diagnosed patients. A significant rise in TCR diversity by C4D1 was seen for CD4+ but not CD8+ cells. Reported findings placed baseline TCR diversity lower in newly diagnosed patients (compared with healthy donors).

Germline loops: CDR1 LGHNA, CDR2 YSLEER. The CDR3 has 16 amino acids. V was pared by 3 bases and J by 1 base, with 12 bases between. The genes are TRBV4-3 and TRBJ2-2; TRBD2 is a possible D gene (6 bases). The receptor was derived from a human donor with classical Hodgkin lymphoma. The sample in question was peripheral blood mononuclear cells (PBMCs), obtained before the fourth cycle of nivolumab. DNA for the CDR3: TGCGCCAGCAGCCAGGGTTTGGGGGGGAACACCGGGGAGCTGTTTTTT. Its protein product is CASSQGLGGNTGELFF.